Presented here are 26 T cell receptor beta chains from one specimen sequenced in a study of breast tumors, draining lymph nodes, adjacent tissues. Samples came from axillary lymph nodes draining the breast cancer. MiXCR, run by TCRdb on the multiplex PCR reads, gives a single entry per CDR3 protein. This table holds roughly 80,000 distinct CDR3 sequences, roughly 20% found once. Specimen: axillary lymph node tissue. Every receptor here comes from a female donor with breast cancer. Some clones in this sample may be carry-over from other donors' samples.

As concerns this clonotype: A much larger clone lies one base from this, so it may be a read error. The J gene is TRBJ2-3, the V gene TRBV3-1; TRBD1 is a possible D gene (5 bases). The J call may not be correct, given that the DNA end is closer to TRBJ1-5. The germline V gene has CDR1 LGHDT and CDR2 YNNKEL (reference sequence). There are 12 residues in the CDR3. CDR3 coding DNA: TGTGCCAGCGGGGCGGGCCCAGATACGCAGCATTTT. It encodes CASGAGPDTQHF.

This clonotype has ten or more counts. V is TRBV12-3 or TRBV12-4 and J is TRBJ2-1; the match to TRBD2 covers 7 bases. The junction had 8 bases not matched to a gene; V was cut back by 6 bases and J by 15 bases. The CDR3 covers 11 residues. The CDR3 nucleotides read TGTGCCAGCAGGGGACTATCTGGACGGTTCTTC. Translation: CASRGLSGRFF.

At least ten counts were recorded for this clonotype. Sequence at one end of the junction differs from germline and may be a read error. The chain recombines TRBV11-2 with TRBJ2-1, with unresolved D. This CDR3 contains 12 residues. CDR1 and CDR2 (germline): SGHAT, FQNNGV. The CDR3 is CASSTSHNEQFF. The CDR3 coding sequence is TGTGCCAGCAGCACCTCCCACAATGAGCAGTTCTTC.

The genes are TRBV27 and TRBJ2-3; maybe TRBD2 (5 bases). The CDR3 covers 15 residues. Looked up from germline, CDR1 is MNHEY and CDR2 is SMNVEV (reference sequence). V lost 3 bases and J 4 bases, leaving 14 bases between the germline ends. CDR3 in amino acids: CASSLGVGVSDTQYF. The CDR3 nucleotides read TGTGCCAGCAGTTTGGGAGTGGGTGTCTCAGATACGCAGTATTTT.

In this sample, this clonotype turned up many times. The DNA of the CDR3 is TGTGCCAGCAGTTCCGGGACTACGCAATTCTTC. Translated, it gives CASSSGTTQFF. This chain joins TRBV12-3 or TRBV12-4 and TRBJ2-1; TRBD2 matches at 7 bases. V was clipped by 4 bases and J by 16 bases; unmatched bases: 7. The CDR3 spans 11 residues.

This clonotype was detected many times. The chain has TRBV19 and TRBJ2-1; D call uncertain. The germline gives CDR1 LNHDA, CDR2 SQIVND (reference sequence). V lost 5 bases and J 3 bases, leaving 8 bases between the germline ends. The CDR3 has 13 residues. The CDR3 DNA follows: TGTGCCAGTAGTTTCCTAGTCTACAATGAGCAGTTCTTC. Encoded protein: CASSFLVYNEQFF. Complete variable domain (other parts from reference TRBV19 and TRBJ2-1): DGGITQSPKYLFRKEGQNVTLSCEQNLNHDAMYWYRQDPGQGLRLIYYSQIVNDFQKGDIAEGYSVSREKKESFPLTVTSAQKNPTAFYLCASSFLVYNEQFFGPGTRLTVL.

This clonotype showed up just a few times. CDR3 sequence reads: CASRGEPRETQYF. The CDR3 DNA sequence: TGTGCCAGCAGGGGGGAACCTAGGGAGACCCAGTACTTC. J is TRBJ2-5 and V is TRBV6-1; D might be TRBD1 or TRBD2, each matching 5 bases. CDR1 is MNHNS and CDR2 is SASEGT in the germline V gene. The CDR3 totals 13 residues. Trimming cost V 6 bases and J 5 bases, with 13 bases left between them.

Ten or more counts support this clonotype. J is TRBJ2-5 and V is TRBV4-3; either TRBD1 or TRBD2 may supply D (8 bases each). The V and J ends lost 4 bases and 4 bases respectively, with 19 bases between them. This CDR3 is built from 16 residues. Per the germline V gene, CDR1 is LGHNA and CDR2 is YSLEER. The DNA of the CDR3 is TGCGCCAGCAGCCCAGGGGGCGGGAGGTCGGGAGAGACCCAGTACTTC. Translated: CASSPGGGRSGETQYF.

This clonotype was seen a handful of times. This chain uses TRBV3-1 with TRBJ2-2; D remains unclear. The length of the CDR3 is 14 residues. Trimming left V 6 bases short and J 4 bases short, with 12 bases between. Germline V lookup: CDR1 LGHDT, CDR2 YNNKEL (reference sequence). The CDR3 sequence: CASRPVAGTGELFF. DNA for the CDR3: TGTGCCAGCAGACCCGTGGCCGGCACCGGGGAGCTGTTTTTT.

This clonotype was seen at least ten times. This chain links TRBV4-1 with TRBJ2-7; no clear D. Looked up from germline, CDR1 is MGHRA and CDR2 is YSYEKL. The CDR3 covers 15 residues. V lost 0 bases to trimming and J lost 0 bases, with 9 bases between them. DNA for the CDR3: TGCGCCAGCAGCCAAGAACGGGCGGTCTCCTACGAGCAGTACTTC. Protein product: CASSQERAVSYEQYF.

This clonotype has a count of ten or more. The CDR3 is CATSDSSGVKVYEQFF. In DNA, the CDR3 is TGTGCCACCAGTGATAGTAGCGGCGTTAAAGTCTATGAGCAGTTCTTC. This chain joins TRBV24-1 and TRBJ2-1, with D possibly TRBD2 on 6 matching bases. In germline, CDR1 is KGHDR, CDR2 SFDVKD. Between the trimmed V and J ends, which lost 3 bases and 8 bases, there was a span of 19 bases. The CDR3 covers 16 residues.

With respect to this clonotype: A much more abundant neighbour one base away suggests this may be a read error. The chain uses TRBV20-1 and TRBJ2-7; weak D call: TRBD2 (5 bases). The CDR3 covers 14 residues. Per germline, CDR1 DFQATT and CDR2 SNEGSKA (reference sequence). CDR3: CSTRDLGYSYEQYF. The CDR3 DNA sequence: TGCAGTACTAGAGATCTCGGCTACTCCTACGAGCAGTACTTC.

This clonotype occurred many times. The chain employs TRBV13 and TRBJ2-7; TRBD1 agrees at 9 bases. With V trimmed by 5 bases and J by 3 bases, 8 bases remained unmatched. This CDR3 is 15 amino acids long. Germline lookup yields CDR1 PRHDT and CDR2 FYEKMQ (reference sequence). CDR3 residues: CASSRPGQGGYEQYF. CDR3 in DNA: TGTGCCAGCAGCCGACCGGGACAGGGAGGCTACGAGCAGTACTTC.

Regarding this clonotype: This sequence may be a read error, since a much larger clone differs from it by one base. The V call is TRBV4-3, the J call TRBJ2-3, with no clear D. The germline gives CDR1 LGHNA, CDR2 YSLEER. The CDR3 runs 13 residues. The CDR3, as DNA: TGCGCCAGCAGCCAATCCCCCACAGATACGCGGTATTTT. Encoded protein: CASSQSPTDTRYF.

With regard to this clonotype: This may arise from a read error, as a much more abundant clone is one base away. This sequence joins TRBV5-1 and TRBJ2-2; the D is unclear. This CDR3 is 15 amino acids long. Per the germline V gene, CDR1 is SGHRS and CDR2 is YFSETQ. CDR3 residues: CVSSLAAGDTGELFF. The CDR3 DNA is TGCGTCAGCAGCTTGGCGGCAGGAGACACCGGGGAGCTGTTTTTT.

The chain uses TRBV20-1 and TRBJ2-4, with D maybe TRBD1 (5 bases). Germline CDR1 and CDR2: DFQATT and SNEGSKA (reference sequence). With 3 bases removed from V and 0 bases from J, the gap between germline ends came to 12 bases. The length of the CDR3 is 15 residues. The CDR3 nucleotides are TGCAGTGCTAGTCGGCAGGGCTTAGCCAAAAACATTCAGTACTTC. Its protein is CSASRQGLAKNIQYF.

The table lists this clonotype with many counts. J is TRBJ2-7 and V is TRBV28, with D possibly being TRBD2 (5 bases). V lost 2 bases and J 6 bases, leaving 11 bases between the germline ends. This CDR3 spans 13 amino acids. Germline lookup yields CDR1 MDHEN and CDR2 SYDVKM. The CDR3, as DNA: TGTGCCAGCAGTTTAGCTCCGGGGTTCGAGCAGTACTTC. Translated, it gives CASSLAPGFEQYF.

Notes on this clonotype: A much larger clone lies a single base off, so this may be a read error. The chain has TRBV19 and TRBJ2-2, with a possible D match to TRBD2 (6 bases). Germline V gives CDR1 LNHDA, CDR2 SQIVND (reference sequence). The CDR3 runs 16 residues. The CDR3 here is CASSMEGRKNTGEPFF. Written as DNA, the CDR3 is TGTGCCAGTAGTATGGAGGGGCGAAAGAACACCGGGGAGCCGTTTTTT.

Many counts were recorded for this clonotype. This chain joins TRBV9 and TRBJ2-1; perhaps TRBD1 as D (5 bases). The CDR3 covers 15 residues. Trimming removed 0 bases from V and 7 bases from J, with 14 bases in between. Germline V gene sequence: CDR1 SGDLS, CDR2 YYNGEE. The CDR3 coding sequence is TGTGCCAGCAGCGTAGGAGGTGGCAGGGCAAATGAGCAGTTCTTC. The encoded protein is CASSVGGGRANEQFF.

Written as DNA, the CDR3 is TGCAGCGTGGCCGGGACTAGCGGGAGGGAGCAGTACTTC. The encoded protein is CSVAGTSGREQYF. The V gene is TRBV29-1, the J gene TRBJ2-7; 15 nucleotides match TRBD2. Germline lookup yields CDR1 SQVTM and CDR2 ANQGSEA. CDR3 length: 13 amino acids. V was pared by 6 bases and J by 7 bases, with 4 bases of the junction left unmatched.

This clonotype was detected a few times. J is TRBJ1-2 and V is TRBV3-1; D unclear. CDR3 length: 12 amino acids. The germline V gene has CDR1 LGHDT and CDR2 YNNKEL (reference sequence). Deletions cut 0 bases from V and 10 bases from J, with 9 bases between. The CDR3 is CASSQDAGFYTF. CDR3 nucleotide sequence: TGTGCCAGCAGCCAAGACGCTGGCTTCTACACCTTC.

This clonotype has at least ten counts. The CDR3 protein is CASSLATRTGSIYEQYF. The CDR3 coding sequence is TGTGCCAGCAGCTTAGCGACTAGGACAGGAAGCATTTACGAGCAGTACTTC. The chain has TRBV7-6 and TRBJ2-7, with D possibly matching TRBD1 (7 bases). With 0 bases removed from V and 4 bases from J, the gap between germline ends came to 19 bases. CDR1 is SGHVS, CDR2 FNYEAQ, per germline. The CDR3 is 17 residues long.

In its sample, this clonotype was seen many times. The chain combines TRBV7-2 with TRBJ2-3; 11 bases map to TRBD2. The CDR3 spans 16 residues. Germline CDR1 SGHTA, CDR2 FQGNSA. The trim removed 5 bases at V and 5 bases at J, leaving 9 bases unmatched. CDR3: CASSPMTSGTGDTQYF. The CDR3 nucleotides are TGTGCCAGCAGCCCGATGACTAGCGGGACTGGAGATACGCAGTATTTT.

For this clonotype: A much larger clone is a single base away; this may be a read error. The chain combines TRBV7-9 with TRBJ1-2; weak D call: TRBD1 (6 bases). Looked up from germline, CDR1 is SEHNR and CDR2 is FQNEAQ (reference sequence). Trimming stripped 4 bases from V and 7 bases from J, with 13 bases between. The CDR3 runs to 13 residues. The CDR3 loop reads CASSSDRKSGYTF. DNA of the CDR3: TGTGCCAGCAGCTCAGACAGGAAGAGTGGCTACACCTTC.

This clonotype was counted at least ten times. V is TRBV11-2 and J is TRBJ2-7; 10 bases are shared with TRBD2. Germline V gives CDR1 SGHAT, CDR2 FQNNGV. Germline trimming cut 1 base from V and 4 bases from J; bases unmatched to any gene: 4. The CDR3 spans 15 residues. The CDR3 DNA reads as TGTGCCAGCAGCTTAGCTAGCGGGAGCTTTTACGAGCAGTACTTC. Translation gives CASSLASGSFYEQYF.

The chain employs TRBV3-1 and TRBJ1-5; D call uncertain. The CDR3 loop spans 14 amino acids. The V gene's germline CDR1 is LGHDT and CDR2 YNNKEL (reference sequence). V was pared by 3 bases and J by 4 bases, with 10 bases between. CDR3 in amino acids: CASSQANRNQPQHF. CDR3 bases: TGTGCCAGCAGCCAGGCCAATAGGAATCAGCCCCAGCATTTT.